This is a list of T cell receptor beta chains from one sample in a study of liver allograft versus peripheral blood T cells. TCRdb re-called the reads through MiXCR, storing one row per CDR3 protein. The sample shows some 2,600 distinct CDR3 sequences, around 15% of them seen only once. These receptors originate from a human patient who had a liver transplant. The graft donor may account for some of the T cells. Both conserved end residues are part of each CDR3. Each record gives: J gene, D gene, V gene, CDR3 length, CDR3 protein. D genes are given only for firm matches.

>TRBJ2-7|TRBD2|TRBV7-9|14
CASIPGRGSYEQYF
>TRBJ2-4|TRBD1|TRBV6-2/TRBV6-3|18
CASSYYPDRTVAKNIQYF
>TRBJ2-7|TRBD1|TRBV11-2|15
CASSPPDRQFYEQYF
>TRBJ2-7|NA|TRBV13|15
CASSSRGHDSYEQYF
>TRBJ2-3|TRBD2|TRBV15|17
CATSRGLGLAGSDTQYF
>TRBJ1-5|NA|TRBV27|14
CASSLIREGQPQHF
>TRBJ2-1|NA|TRBV5-1|15
CASSLRQSSYNEQFF
>TRBJ1-4|NA|TRBV19|13
CATGRGGVEKLFF
>TRBJ2-7|NA|TRBV6-1|12
CASSRQVYEQYF
>TRBJ2-7|NA|TRBV6-6|13
CASSYGGANEQYF
>TRBJ2-3|TRBD1|TRBV11-2|16
CASSLVLGQGTDTQYF
>TRBJ2-1|NA|TRBV7-9|15
CASSLRGRPYNEQFF
>TRBJ2-3|TRBD2|TRBV29-1|14
CSVSSGGSTDTQYF
>TRBJ1-2|NA|TRBV27|14
CASSLAGGSYGYTF
>TRBJ2-1|TRBD1|TRBV2|16
CASSGTTGSSYNEQFF
>TRBJ2-7|TRBD1|TRBV27|16
CASSPAAGQGTYEQYF
>TRBJ2-1|NA|TRBV27|17
CASSLSRLGALYNEQFF
>TRBJ2-7|NA|TRBV28|12
CASSPGSYEQYF
>TRBJ2-1|NA|TRBV7-9|12
CASALSYNEQFF
>TRBJ2-7|TRBD2|TRBV11-2|13
CASSLAGGGEQYF
>TRBJ2-7|NA|TRBV7-9|12
CASSPTPYEQYF
>TRBJ1-4|NA|TRBV7-9|15
CASSLSFGANEKLFF
>TRBJ1-1|NA|TRBV27|16
CASSLSGGRVNTEAFF
>TRBJ1-5|NA|TRBV6-5|14
CASSYSQRNQPQHF
>TRBJ1-1|NA|TRBV19|14
CASSTHREGSEAFF
>TRBJ1-1|NA|TRBV19|14
CASSMGPGSTEAFF
>TRBJ1-5|TRBD1|TRBV6-1|13
CASGGQGSQPQHF
>TRBJ2-1|NA|TRBV27|16
CASSLPLGGGHNEQFF
>TRBJ1-3|NA|TRBV7-9|15
CASMRGGASGNTIYF
>TRBJ1-1|NA|TRBV3-1|16
CASSPETRGGHTEAFF
>TRBJ2-2|TRBD1|TRBV7-9|17
CASSSPGQGANTGELFF
>TRBJ1-2|TRBD1|TRBV15|13
CATSDDRGDGYTF
>TRBJ2-7|NA|TRBV27|14
CASSLGPGDYEQYF
>TRBJ1-2|NA|TRBV6-6|12
CASLQGIYGYTF
>TRBJ1-1|NA|TRBV19|14
CASSIGGPPAEAFF
>TRBJ2-7|NA|TRBV6-6|15
CASIDNGRNSYEQYF
>TRBJ1-1|NA|TRBV27|13
CASSLMPNTEAFF
>TRBJ1-4|TRBD1|TRBV7-9|17
CASSLSLRDRGPEKLFF
>TRBJ2-7|NA|TRBV27|13
CASSSGGTYEQYF
>TRBJ1-6|NA|TRBV11-2|15
CASSRTSGKNSPLHF
>TRBJ2-1|NA|TRBV5-6|13
CASSLALGYEQFF
>TRBJ2-1|NA|TRBV30|10
CAWKQGKQFF
>TRBJ2-7|NA|TRBV28|13
CASSPEGPLLPNF
>TRBJ2-5|NA|TRBV29-1|14
CSVNEVGAMETQYF
>TRBJ2-7|TRBD1|TRBV6-1|14
CASSHRGRNYEQYF
>TRBJ1-6|NA|TRBV5-4|14
CASRSEGGDSPLHF
>TRBJ2-7|TRBD1|TRBV15|17
CATSSATGTGRHYEQYF
>TRBJ1-2|NA|TRBV5-5|13
CASSLDQNYGYTF
>TRBJ2-7|NA|TRBV18|15
CASSPLPRGSYEQYF
>TRBJ1-1|NA|TRBV27|14
CASSLRGKGTEAFF
>TRBJ2-3|TRBD2|TRBV6-1|14
CASKRGRAVDTQYF
>TRBJ2-1|NA|TRBV7-2|16
CASSARWQGGYNEQFF
>TRBJ1-5|NA|TRBV19|15
CASRITDFSNQPQHF